This TCR beta chain was profiled in a study of cytomegalovirus exposure and HLA in healthy donors. Study outcomes and limitations: Some highly shared sequence variants likely arose as a pipeline artifact. Previously analyzed data showed that most TCR beta V segments were productive at a frequency of about 87% or about 30%.

CDR1 SGDLS and CDR2 YYNGEE come from the germline V gene. The V gene end was trimmed by 3 bases and the J gene end by 3 bases; junction bases not matched to a gene: 7. The CDR3 is made up of 15 amino acids. This clone was picked up a small number of times. Its antigen is not identified. Amplification used 60 Vbeta primers and 13 Jbeta primers. Profiling relied on immunoSEQ multiplex PCR, and the TCRdb table lists in-frame clones only, not all of them. The repertoire includes roughly 190,000 clones, roughly 80% of them detected once, and over 5.5% sits in the top ten. The chain employs TRBV9 and TRBJ2-3; TRBD2 matches 7 bases. This TCR was sampled from a man in his forties in good health and CMV-seropositive. The sample taken for sequencing was PBMCs. CDR3 DNA sequence: TGTGCCAGCAGCGGCCTGGGGGGGGGTACAGATACGCAGTATTTT. It yields the protein CASSGLGGGTDTQYF.